This T cell receptor (beta chain) was sequenced for a study of vaccination effects on CD4 cells after COVID-19. Expansion with viral peptide pools was applied to antigen-specific CD4+ T cells by the ViraFEST assay prior to sequencing. A roughly ten-day culture period preceded the isolation of CD4+ T cells. Each participant received a vaccine that was either BNT162b2 or mRNA-1273, given as two doses. Remarks on this clone: The antigen is not known.

V lost 2 bases, J lost 4 bases, and 6 bases lay in between. The germline V gene has CDR1 LNHDA and CDR2 SQIVND (reference sequence). The CDR3 is 13 residues long. Clones were read by immunoSEQ multiplex PCR, and TCRdb kept only the in-frame ones, dropping some. The sample lists more than 50,000 clones, about 80% occurring once. Source: CD4+ T cells from PBMCs cultured with HCoV-OC43 spike peptides, taken after COVID-19 vaccination. Subset indicated: HCoV-OC43 spike overlapping peptide pool stimulation. The chain recombines TRBV19 with TRBJ1-5, with no clear D. The receptor was isolated from a human donor who received a COVID-19 vaccine. CDR3 coding DNA: TGTGCCAGTAGTATACAGATTAATCAGCCCCAGCATTTT. The encoded protein is CASSIQINQPQHF. Together with reference TRBV19 and TRBJ1-5, the CDR3 gives the full variable domain: DGGITQSPKYLFRKEGQNVTLSCEQNLNHDAMYWYRQDPGQGLRLIYYSQIVNDFQKGDIAEGYSVSREKKESFPLTVTSAQKNPTAFYLCASSIQINQPQHFGDGTRLSIL.